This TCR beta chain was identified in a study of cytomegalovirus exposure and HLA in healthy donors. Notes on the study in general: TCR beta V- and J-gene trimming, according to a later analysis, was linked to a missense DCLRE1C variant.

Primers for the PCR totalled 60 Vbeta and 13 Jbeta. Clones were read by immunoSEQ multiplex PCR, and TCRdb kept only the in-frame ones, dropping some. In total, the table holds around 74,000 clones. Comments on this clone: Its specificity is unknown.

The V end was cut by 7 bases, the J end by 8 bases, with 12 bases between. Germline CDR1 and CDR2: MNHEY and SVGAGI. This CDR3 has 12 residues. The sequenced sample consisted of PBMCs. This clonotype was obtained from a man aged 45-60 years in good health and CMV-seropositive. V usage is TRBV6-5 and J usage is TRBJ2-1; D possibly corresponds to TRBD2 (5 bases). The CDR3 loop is CASNSEGDEQFF. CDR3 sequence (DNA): TGTGCCAGCAACAGTGAGGGCGATGAGCAGTTCTTC.